These T cell receptor beta chains were read from a single sample in a study of T cells in Graves' hyperthyroidism and ophthalmopathy. MiXCR, applied by TCRdb to the multiplex PCR reads, yields one record per CDR3 protein. The table lists about 200,000 distinct CDR3 sequences, about 15% of them singletons, with over 45% in the top ten. The material sequenced was blood. These receptors originate from a woman aged 50 to 60 with Graves' hyperthyroidism. The CDR3 runs from the conserved cysteine through the conserved F or W. The D gene is left open where the match is weak. Clone size is shown for a subset of rows, as once, few, many or a class of expanded clone.

d_gene,v_gene,j_gene,abundance,CDR3nt,CDR3aa
NA,TRBV7-3,TRBJ2-7,many,TGTGCCAGCAGCCCCCAAAGCGGGTTGCTCTCCTACGAGCAGTACTTC,CASSPQSGLLSYEQYF
NA,TRBV7-2,TRBJ2-2,many,TGTGCCAGCACCCGGACCGAAGAGCGAGCCGGGGAGCTGTTTTTT,CASTRTEERAGELFF
NA,TRBV7-8,TRBJ2-3,NA,TGTGCCAGCAGCCCCCAACGGACCGATCAAACGCAGTATTTT,CASSPQRTDQTQYF
TRBD2,TRBV6-2/TRBV6-3,TRBJ2-1,NA,TGTGCCAGCAGACCACTCGGGACTAGCGGCTACAATGAGCAGTTCTTC,CASRPLGTSGYNEQFF
TRBD2,TRBV20-1,TRBJ2-7,few,TGCAGTGCTACCACAAGGGGACTAGCGTACGAGCAGTACTTC,CSATTRGLAYEQYF
TRBD2,TRBV20-1,TRBJ2-1,NA,TGCAGTCCGGGACTAGCGGGTAGGGGGGAGCAGCTCTTC,CSPGLAGRGEQLF
TRBD1,TRBV7-2,TRBJ1-1,many,TGTGTCAGCAGCTTTAACAGGGGGCCGAACACTGAAGCTTTCTTT,CVSSFNRGPNTEAFF
NA,TRBV30,TRBJ2-7,many,TGTGCCTGGACCCGGAAGGGGCCGACGGATGAGCAGTACTTC,CAWTRKGPTDEQYF
TRBD1,TRBV27,TRBJ2-6,many,TGTGCCAGCAGTCGGGTGGACAGGGCTAGGGCCAACGTCCTGACTTTC,CASSRVDRARANVLTF
NA,TRBV7-9,TRBJ2-7,NA,TGTGCCAGCAGCTTCTCCCCAGACTACGAGCAGTACTTC,CASSFSPDYEQYF
NA,TRBV6-1,TRBJ1-1,many,TGTGCCAGCAGAGGGGGACGGAACACTGAAGCTTTCTTT,CASRGGRNTEAFF
TRBD1,TRBV3-1,TRBJ1-3,few,TGTGCCAGCAGCCCTTCGGACAGGGGGCTGACTGGAAACACCATATATTTT,CASSPSDRGLTGNTIYF
NA,TRBV5-6,TRBJ2-5,few,TGTGCCAGCAGCTTGGCCTTAACAAATCAAGAGACCCAGTACTTC,CASSLALTNQETQYF
NA,TRBV30,TRBJ1-1,many,TGTGCCTGGAGCGTAGCAGGGCACGGGAACACTGAAGCTTTCTTT,CAWSVAGHGNTEAFF
NA,TRBV6-6,TRBJ2-3,many,TGTGCCAGCAGTTACGAGGGGCTGGACACAGATACGCAGTATTTT,CASSYEGLDTDTQYF
TRBD2,TRBV29-1,TRBJ2-7,many,TGCAGCGTTGAAGATCGGGGACTATGGCCCTACGAGCAGTACTTC,CSVEDRGLWPYEQYF
NA,TRBV24-1,TRBJ2-5,many,TGTGCCACCAGTGCCCTCTCAGGGGAACAAGAGACCCAGTACTTC,CATSALSGEQETQYF
NA,TRBV27,TRBJ2-2,NA,TGTGCCAGCAGTTTGGCGGGGGCCTTGGAGCTGTTTTTT,CASSLAGALELFF